This is a list of T cell receptor beta chains from one sample in a study of OX40 agonist ivuxolimab in advanced cancers. TCRdb's copy holds only in-frame clones and misses some; the assay was immunoSEQ multiplex PCR. The sample includes about 21,000 clones, approximately 79% of them seen just once. The specimen comprised CD4+ or CD8+ T cells sorted from blood, sampled in a trial of the OX40 agonist ivuxolimab. The receptors stem from an adult with an advanced solid tumor such as melanoma, head and neck, liver or kidney cancer. CDR3s include the opening cysteine and the closing phenylalanine or tryptophan. A D gene is named only where the DNA matches it firmly.

V gene	D gene	J gene	CDR3 protein
TRBV5-4	.	TRBJ2-3	CASSQRTSVSTDTQYF
TRBV28	.	TRBJ1-2	CASSFLDFYGYTF
TRBV15	.	TRBJ1-2	CATSIRRFYGYTF
TRBV11-2	TRBD2	TRBJ2-2	CASSWTSGANTGELFF
TRBV2	TRBD1	TRBJ2-1	CASRETGGAYNEQFF
TRBV5-8	.	TRBJ2-2	CASSLFQGNTGELFF
TRBV28	.	TRBJ2-1	CASRARGRLRNEQFF
TRBV6-1	.	TRBJ2-2	CASSDNPGASGELFF
TRBV5-1	TRBD2	TRBJ2-5	CASSGTSGVETQYF
TRBV19	.	TRBJ1-5	CASSASVRGNQPQHF
TRBV15	TRBD1	TRBJ1-4	CATSAQGVKEKLFF
TRBV6-1	.	TRBJ1-3	CASSVRQGWGNTIYF
TRBV9	.	TRBJ2-3	CASSVGPGDTQYF
TRBV28	.	TRBJ1-5	CASSLTTGSSNQPQHF
TRBV28	TRBD1	TRBJ1-1	CASRAGGTNTEAFF